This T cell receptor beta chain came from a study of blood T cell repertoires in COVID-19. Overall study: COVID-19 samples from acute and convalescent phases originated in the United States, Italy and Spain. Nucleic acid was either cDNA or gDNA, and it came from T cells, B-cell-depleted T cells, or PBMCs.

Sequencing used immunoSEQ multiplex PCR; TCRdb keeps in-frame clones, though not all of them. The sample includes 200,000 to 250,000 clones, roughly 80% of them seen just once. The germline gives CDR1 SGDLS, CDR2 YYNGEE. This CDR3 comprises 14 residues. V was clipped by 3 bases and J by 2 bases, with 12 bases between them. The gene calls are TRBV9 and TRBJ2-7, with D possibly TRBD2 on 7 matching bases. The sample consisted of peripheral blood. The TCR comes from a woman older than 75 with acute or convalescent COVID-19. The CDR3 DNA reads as TGTGCCAGCAGCGATAAAGGGGGGGCCTACGAGCAGTACTTC. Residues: CASSDKGGAYEQYF.